The 9 T cell receptor beta chains below come from one sample, sequenced in a study of shared clonotypes between healthy human individuals. The data were produced by immunoSEQ multiplex PCR, yet TCRdb's version contains in-frame clones alone and is incomplete. This sample yields fewer than 2.5 million clones, of which 93% are seen a single time; roughly 0.39% belongs to the top ten. What was sequenced was naive CD4+ T cells from PBMCs. Subset described: CD45RA+ positively selected. Source of these receptors: a man aged 18 to 29 in good health. Some clones in this sample may be carry-over from other donors' samples.

V and J are TRBV6-5 and TRBJ2-7; tentative D call: TRBD2 (6 bases). Germline-derived CDR1 and CDR2 are MNHEY and SVGAGI. V lost 0 bases and J 2 bases, leaving 11 bases between the germline ends. The CDR3 length is 15 residues. The CDR3 loop reads CASSYSGGAAYEQYF. The CDR3 DNA sequence: TGTGCCAGCAGTTACTCAGGCGGGGCGGCCTACGAGCAGTACTTC.

This chain joins TRBV5-1 and TRBJ2-7; D unclear. V gave up 8 bases and J gave up 3 bases, with 3 bases separating them. The germline V gene has CDR1 SGHRS and CDR2 YFSETQ. The CDR3 is 9 residues long. The CDR3 reads CASYYEQYF. The CDR3 nucleotides are TGCGCCAGTTACTACGAGCAGTACTTC.

The chain is built from TRBV29-1 and TRBJ2-5; a possible D gene is TRBD1 (6 bases). Germline V gene sequence: CDR1 SQVTM, CDR2 ANQGSEA. Trimming shortened V by 7 bases and J by 2 bases, and 11 bases separated the two germline ends. The length of the CDR3 is 12 residues. The CDR3 region is CSAKDSQETQYF. The CDR3 region has the DNA TGCAGCGCTAAGGACAGTCAAGAGACCCAGTACTTC.

The chain links TRBV5-4 to TRBJ2-2; 11 positions match TRBD1. The CDR3 length is 16 residues. With 0 bases clipped from V and 4 bases from J, the junction kept 2 bases outside the gene matches. Germline CDR1 SGHNT, CDR2 YYREEE (reference sequence). This chain's CDR3 is CASSLGGTGGTGELFF. As DNA, the CDR3 is TGTGCCAGCAGCTTGGGAGGGACAGGGGGCACCGGGGAGCTGTTTTTT.

This chain uses TRBV19 with TRBJ2-1, with D unresolved. This CDR3 has 15 residues. Deletions cut 11 bases from V and 5 bases from J, with 22 bases between. Looked up from germline, CDR1 is LNHDA and CDR2 is SQIVND (reference sequence). The CDR3 is CASKGEDTRNNEQFF. CDR3 in DNA: TGTGCCTCCAAAGGCGAAGACACGCGGAACAATGAGCAGTTCTTC.

This chain connects TRBV5-1 to TRBJ2-2, with 8 nucleotides matching TRBD2. After removal of 1 base from V and 5 bases from J, the junction contained 7 bases not matched to a gene. The CDR3 contains 16 residues. Germline V gene lookup returns CDR1 SGHRS and CDR2 YFSETQ. The CDR3 loop reads CASSLPAGVGTGELFF. The CDR3 nucleotides are TGCGCCAGCAGCTTGCCAGCGGGAGTGGGGACCGGGGAGCTGTTTTTT. Full variable domain (rest looked up from reference TRBV5-1 and TRBJ2-2): KAGVTQTPRYLIKTRGQQVTLSCSPISGHRSVSWYQQTPGQGLQFLFEYFSETQRNKGNFPGRFSGRQFSNSRSEMNVSTLELGDSALYLCASSLPAGVGTGELFFGEGSRLTVL.

This clone was observed a single time. The chain combines TRBV4-1 with TRBJ2-3, with D perhaps TRBD2 (6 bases). V was cut by 4 bases and J by 1 base, with 12 bases left in between. The V gene's germline CDR1 is MGHRA and CDR2 YSYEKL. The CDR3 extends over 15 amino acids. CDR3 in amino acids: CASSLAASGTDTQYF. The DNA of the CDR3 is TGCGCCAGCAGCCTGGCTGCTAGCGGCACAGATACGCAGTATTTT.

The gene calls are TRBV11-3 and TRBJ2-1; TRBD2 is a possible D gene (6 bases). V was pared by 1 base and J by 3 bases, with 7 bases between. Germline V gene data show CDR1 as SGHNT and CDR2 as YENEEA. This CDR3 spans 14 amino acids. The CDR3 loop reads CASSLGGNYNEQFF. CDR3 sequence (DNA): TGTGCCAGCAGCTTAGGCGGGAACTACAATGAGCAGTTCTTC.

V and J are TRBV11-3 and TRBJ2-3; 8 bases are shared with TRBD1. CDR3 length: 16 residues. CDR1 and CDR2 (germline): SGHNT, YENEEA. J lost 0 bases, V lost 5 bases, and 7 bases had no gene match. The CDR3 sequence: CASSQGTGLSTDTQYF. CDR3 coding DNA: TGTGCCAGCAGCCAAGGGACAGGCTTAAGCACAGATACGCAGTATTTT. The full variable domain, completed using reference TRBV11-3 and TRBJ2-3, is EAGVVQSPRYKIIEKKQPVAFWCNPISGHNTLYWYLQNLGQGPELLIRYENEEAVDDSQLPKDRFSAERLKGVDSTLKIQPAELGDSAVYLCASSQGTGLSTDTQYFGPGTRLTVL.